A single sample is the source of the 18 T cell receptor beta chains below, sequenced in a study of control samples from healthy donors and cancer patients. Assay: immunoSEQ multiplex PCR; the TCRdb copy retains only in-frame clones and omits some. The profile shows about 40,000 clones, roughly 90% of them singletons. Sequenced input: blood. These receptors all come from a woman aged 45-65 years in good health.

The chain is built from TRBV29-1 and TRBJ1-2, with TRBD1 matching 9 bases. V dropped 7 bases and J dropped 2; count of bases not matched to a gene: 5. CDR1 and CDR2 (germline): SQVTM, ANQGSEA. The CDR3 contains 13 residues. The CDR3 here is CSANRGRNYGYTF. As DNA, the CDR3 is TGCAGCGCCAACAGGGGGCGCAACTATGGCTACACCTTC.

V and J are TRBV24-1 and TRBJ2-2; D may match TRBD1 or TRBD2 (5 bases each). The germline V gene encodes CDR1 KGHDR and CDR2 SFDVKD. The CDR3 is 15 amino acids. The V end lost 11 bases, the J end lost 0 bases, and 15 bases lay between the germline ends. For the CDR3, the DNA is TGTGCCAATGGGGACGAGAGATCGAACACCGGGGAGCTGTTTTTT. It codes for CANGDERSNTGELFF.

The V call is TRBV4-2, the J call TRBJ1-1; D uncertain. Trimming left V 2 bases short and J 0 bases short, with 10 bases between. Germline V gene data show CDR1 as LGHNA and CDR2 as YNFKEQ. This CDR3 region has 15 residues. The CDR3 sequence is CASSQRGGLNTEAFF. CDR3 nucleotides: TGTGCCAGCAGCCAACGTGGAGGCTTGAACACTGAAGCTTTCTTT.

CDR3 region: CASSDVGELFF. CDR3 DNA: TGTGCCAGCAGCGACGTGGGGGAGCTGTTTTTT. The V gene is TRBV6-5, the J gene TRBJ2-2, with D hard to call. Trimming pared 6 bases from V and 8 bases from J, leaving 7 bases between. The germline V gene has CDR1 MNHEY and CDR2 SVGAGI. The CDR3 spans 11 residues.

The gene calls are TRBV28 and TRBJ1-2; D remains unclear. V was pared by 3 bases and J by 8 bases, with 13 bases between. The CDR3 contains 13 residues. Germline V lookup: CDR1 MDHEN, CDR2 SYDVKM. For the CDR3, the DNA is TGTGCCAGCAGTTTGCTTATCGGCGGCGGCTACACCTTC. Amino acid sequence: CASSLLIGGGYTF.

This clone was seen a single time. This chain uses TRBV5-1 with TRBJ2-3; 9 bases match TRBD2. The CDR3 length is 17 residues. After removal of 3 bases from V and 2 bases from J, the junction contained 10 bases not matched to a gene. The germline V gene encodes CDR1 SGHRS and CDR2 YFSETQ. In DNA form, the CDR3 reads TGCGCCAGCAGCTGGAGCGGGGGGCCAATCACCACAGATACGCAGTATTTT. Its protein is CASSWSGGPITTDTQYF.

The rearrangement joins TRBV7-2 to TRBJ1-2; 7 bases line up with TRBD1. The germline gives CDR1 SGHTA, CDR2 FQGNSA. The trim removed 4 bases at V and 0 bases at J, leaving 11 bases unmatched. The CDR3 contains 17 residues. CDR3 DNA: TGTGCCAGCAGCTCCCCCGGGACAGAGTTAGCTAACTATGGCTACACCTTC. It specifies CASSSPGTELANYGYTF.

This chain connects TRBV5-1 to TRBJ2-1, with 8 bases matching TRBD2. CDR3 size: 14 residues. V lost 4 bases, J lost 4 bases, and 4 bases stayed unmatched. In germline, CDR1 is SGHRS, CDR2 YFSETQ. In DNA form, the CDR3 reads TGCGCCAGCAGCCGGGGGGGACAATACAATGAGCAGTTCTTC. Its translation is CASSRGGQYNEQFF.

This rearrangement joins TRBV28 to TRBJ2-5; tentative D call: TRBD1 (6 bases). The CDR3 has 13 amino acids. V lost 8 bases, J lost 1 base, and 11 bases lay in between. Germline V gene lookup returns CDR1 MDHEN and CDR2 SYDVKM. Here the CDR3 DNA reads TGTGCCAGCGCTGAAGGGGGCCAAGAGACCCAGTACTTC. Its translation is CASAEGGQETQYF.

This chain uses TRBV19 with TRBJ2-2, with D unresolved. Trimming pared 7 bases from V and 5 bases from J, leaving 8 bases between. The germline CDR1 and CDR2 sequences are LNHDA and SQIVND (reference sequence). This CDR3 comprises 12 residues. The CDR3 region is CASKRRTGELFF. CDR3 DNA sequence: TGTGCCAGTAAACGGCGGACCGGGGAGCTGTTTTTT.

This rearrangement joins TRBV28 to TRBJ1-4; possible D gene TRBD1, 6 bases. Germline V gene lookup returns CDR1 MDHEN and CDR2 SYDVKM. This CDR3 contains 15 residues. Trimming removed 6 bases at V and 8 bases at J, with 19 bases between. In DNA form, the CDR3 reads TGTGCCAGCAGACCCCCAGGGCAGGGGATAGAAAAACTGTTTTTT. It is translated as CASRPPGQGIEKLFF. Together with reference TRBV28 and TRBJ1-4, the CDR3 gives the full variable domain: DVKVTQSSRYLVKRTGEKVFLECVQDMDHENMFWYRQDPGLGLRLIYFSYDVKMKEKGDIPEGYSVSREKKERFSLILESASTNQTSMYLCASRPPGQGIEKLFFGSGTQLSVL.

This CDR3 reads CASSREANYGYTF. The CDR3 nucleotides are TGTGCCAGTTCGAGGGAAGCTAACTATGGCTACACCTTC. The chain joins TRBV19 to TRBJ1-2; the D is unclear. Germline CDR1 reads LNHDA; CDR2 reads SQIVND (reference sequence). The CDR3 sequence is 13 residues long. Trimming pared 8 bases from V and 0 bases from J, leaving 10 bases between.

The rearrangement links TRBV4-2 to TRBJ2-2, with D uncertain. The CDR3 is 13 amino acids. Deletions cut 2 bases from V and 2 bases from J, with 3 bases between. The V gene's germline CDR1 is LGHNA and CDR2 YNFKEQ. The CDR3 nucleotides are TGTGCCAGCAGCCAACCAAACACCGGGGAGCTGTTTTTT. The encoded protein is CASSQPNTGELFF.

The J gene is TRBJ2-4, the V gene TRBV19; the D is unclear. V lost 5 bases, J lost 8 bases, and 19 bases lay in between. Looked up from germline, CDR1 is LNHDA and CDR2 is SQIVND (reference sequence). This CDR3 has 15 amino acids. CDR3 loop: CASSPEPRPRDIQYF. The DNA for the CDR3 is TGTGCCAGTAGTCCCGAGCCCCGACCTCGGGACATTCAGTACTTC.

This clone was seen only once. CDR3 in DNA: TGTGCCAGCAGTCCCCGAGGGCCCCCGCTCCGTTCACCCCTCCACTTT. The encoded protein is CASSPRGPPLRSPLHF. This chain joins TRBV5-5 and TRBJ1-6; D gene unclear. This CDR3 contains 16 residues. Germline loops: CDR1 SGHKS, CDR2 YYEKEE (reference sequence). The V and J ends lost 5 bases and 9 bases respectively, with 21 bases between them.

The chain joins TRBV7-2 to TRBJ2-1; D remains ambiguous. Germline CDR1 reads SGHTA; CDR2 reads FQGNSA. The CDR3 sequence is 16 residues long. V lost 3 bases to trimming and J lost 8 bases, with 20 bases between them. CDR3 sequence: CASSFRLRAAGDEQFF. CDR3 DNA sequence: TGTGCCAGCAGCTTTAGATTAAGGGCGGCAGGCGATGAGCAGTTCTTC.

The rearrangement uses TRBV7-9 and TRBJ1-5, with a weak D call TRBD1 (6 bases). Trimming pared 5 bases from V and 0 bases from J, leaving 11 bases between. The CDR3 has 15 residues. Germline V lookup: CDR1 SEHNR, CDR2 FQNEAQ (reference sequence). As DNA, the CDR3 is TGTGCCAGCAGCCCGGGACAAAATAGCAATCAGCCCCAGCATTTT. It codes for CASSPGQNSNQPQHF.

The chain links TRBV7-3 to TRBJ2-3, with 8 positions matching TRBD1. This CDR3 region has 16 residues. Germline loops: CDR1 SGHTA, CDR2 FQGTGA. The V segment lost 5 bases and the J segment 1 base; nucleotides outside the gene matches: 8. The CDR3 loop is CASSRRTGSGTDTQYF. CDR3 nucleotide sequence: TGTGCCAGCAGCAGGAGGACAGGGAGCGGCACAGATACGCAGTATTTT.